The T cell receptor beta chain under discussion was sequenced for a study of tissue T cells after allogeneic stem cell transplantation. Study findings and constraints: Anatomically similar tissues had similar TCR repertoires within each patient. Tissue-detected TCR repertoire was only partly captured by blood and spleen T cells. The study did not identify alloreactive or antigen-specific tissue TCRs, and some clones might be persisting host cells.

This clone was recorded only once. Its matching antigen is unknown. Genes and germline come from the mouse. The sequenced fragment ends 1 residue before the CDR3 boundary, so the rest is inferred from the germline J gene. CDR3 length: 14 residues. CDR1 KGHPV and CDR2 FQNQEV come from the germline V gene (reference sequence). Trimming removed 6 bases from V and 1 base from J, with 9 bases in between. The time point denotes: mouse harvest day 7 after allogeneic transplant. Mouse grafts combined 10^7 T-cell-depleted bone marrow cells with 10^6 splenic CD5+ T cells. Mice had MHC-mismatched B6 into BALB/c GVHD, sampled day 7 or 14. Only in-frame clones appear in the TCRdb table, and some are missing; sequencing was by immunoSEQ multiplex PCR. Of thousands of clones in the sample, roughly half are singletons; the top ten hold about 6.5%.

The origin of this receptor is a female BALB/c mouse given C57BL/6 T cells with graft-versus-host disease after an allogeneic hematopoietic cell transplant. Sequences were obtained from gut tissue. The V gene is TRBV26, the J gene TRBJ2-2, with a tentative D call TRBD1 (6 bases). CDR3 bases read: TGTGCCAGCAGAGGGACAAAAAACACCGGGCAGCTCTAC. Its protein is CASRGTKNTGQLY. From start to end, the CDR3 is CASRGTKNTGQLYF.